This T cell receptor (beta chain) was sequenced during a study of metastatic and nonmetastatic thyroid tumors. No treatment of any kind had been given to any patient before thyroid surgery. V was pared by 1 base and J by 10 bases, with 2 bases of the junction left unmatched. Germline V gene lookup returns CDR1 DFQATT and CDR2 SNEGSKA (reference sequence). CDR3 size: 14 residues. TCRdb re-called the PCR reads through MiXCR. The sample records roughly 18,000 clones, roughly a quarter being singletons. The chain uses TRBV20-1 and TRBJ1-6; 12 bases map to TRBD1. Material for sequencing was tumor tissue. This sequence was found in a female donor with papillary thyroid cancer or a benign thyroid nodule (not recorded which). Some clones in this sample may be carry-over from other donors' samples. CDR3 region: CSARGGQGASPLHF. CDR3 sequence (DNA): TGCAGTGCTAGAGGGGGACAGGGGGCATCACCCCTCCACTTT.